Listed below are T cell receptor beta chains from one sample, sequenced in a study of vaccination and CD4 T cells after COVID-19. Their antigens remain unidentified. In TCRdb, the PCR reads were re-called with MiXCR into one record per CDR3 protein. The data hold about 6,600 distinct CDR3 sequences, with 25% to 35% observed a single time. Material: CD4+ T cells from blood, cultured in vitro. The receptors stem from a human donor in good health. The CDR3 runs from the conserved cysteine through the conserved F or W.

cdr3_aa j_call v_call
CASSESHEQYF TRBJ2-7 TRBV5-4
CASSFRVNQPQHF TRBJ1-5 TRBV2
CASSPILRGSNQPQHF TRBJ1-5 TRBV7-9
CASFGAGENGYTF TRBJ1-2 TRBV5-1
CASSRVVDTQYF TRBJ2-3 TRBV7-2
CSVWGGGNQPQHF TRBJ1-5 TRBV29-1
CANRGVRETQYF TRBJ2-5 TRBV6-4
CASSLTYEQYF TRBJ2-7 TRBV11-1
CASSKTGARQPQHF TRBJ1-5 TRBV19
CASSISSDLLTDTQYF TRBJ2-3 TRBV19
CASSLALGGGNSPLHF TRBJ1-6 TRBV12-3/TRBV12-4
CSVEDAFF TRBJ1-1 TRBV29-1
CSANRDNQAFF TRBJ1-1 TRBV20-1
CASSYPGARELFF TRBJ2-2 TRBV6-2/TRBV6-3
CASTLDGLAGGAEQFF TRBJ2-1 TRBV6-2/TRBV6-3
CASSPQGLVNSPLHF TRBJ1-6 TRBV6-1
CASWEGWQQEAFF TRBJ1-1 TRBV10-2
CASSSLDGLYGYTF TRBJ1-2 TRBV11-2
CASSLQESAEAFF TRBJ1-1 TRBV12-3/TRBV12-4
CASSLGPAGNQETQYF TRBJ2-5 TRBV5-1
CASSFRERSYEQYF TRBJ2-7 TRBV11-1
CASSLTGEKNYGYTF TRBJ1-2 TRBV7-3
CASSISGAGTEAFF TRBJ1-1 TRBV6-1
CASSQQGSPYGYTF TRBJ1-2 TRBV14
CASSIDLQTDTQYF TRBJ2-3 TRBV19
CASSGTSGGADEQFF TRBJ2-1 TRBV6-1
CASSFSRDLLF TRBJ2-7 TRBV11-2
CASSLGGWETQYF TRBJ2-5 TRBV2
CSAGGQGPLHF TRBJ1-6 TRBV20-1
CASSNEYKQFF TRBJ2-1 TRBV7-2
CASNLGPPQETQYF TRBJ2-5 TRBV9
CASISSGNTIYF TRBJ1-3 TRBV6-2/TRBV6-3
CSVTDTEAFF TRBJ1-1 TRBV29-1
CASRLGTGNVLTF TRBJ2-6 TRBV7-3
CSASHSNQPQHF TRBJ1-5 TRBV20-1
CATQGGWDTEAFF TRBJ1-1 TRBV2
CASSVDAAQPQHF TRBJ1-5 TRBV5-1
CASTRASGRGETQYF TRBJ2-5 TRBV7-8
CASSRDRFNQPQHF TRBJ1-5 TRBV5-8
CASSQEIGLGARYTF TRBJ1-2 TRBV4-1
CASSSIARGLYGYTF TRBJ1-2 TRBV6-5
CASSPGTSGGAWETQYF TRBJ2-5 TRBV11-2
CASSEDRRSFQPQHF TRBJ1-5 TRBV19
CASSLANGGETQYF TRBJ2-5 TRBV27
CASSYGHPDTEAFF TRBJ1-1 TRBV5-4
CASSPRTGLQETQYF TRBJ2-5 TRBV7-9
CASSLVTSQETQYF TRBJ2-5 TRBV5-1
CASSLGVRTGGTEAFF TRBJ1-1 TRBV7-6